This T cell receptor (beta chain) was recovered during a study of cytomegalovirus exposure and HLA in healthy donors. Primers for the PCR totalled 60 Vbeta and 13 Jbeta. Assay used: immunoSEQ multiplex PCR; TCRdb lists only in-frame clones, some missing. This sample yields about 210,000 clones, of which about three quarters are seen a single time; 1.8% belongs to the top ten. The V gene end was trimmed by 5 bases and the J gene end by 5 bases; junction bases not matched to a gene: 5. The CDR3 has 13 residues. Germline loops: CDR1 SGHNT, CDR2 YENEEA. V is TRBV11-3 and J is TRBJ2-7; 8 bases agree with TRBD2. This TCR came from a male donor in good health and CMV-seronegative. Sequencing was done on a sample of PBMCs. CDR3 loop: CASSPQLADEQYF. The CDR3 nucleotides are TGTGCCAGCAGCCCACAACTAGCGGACGAGCAGTACTTC.